The 27 T cell receptor beta chains below were found in one sample sequenced in a study of CXCR3-negative and CXCR3-positive naive CD8 T cells. Study results and limitations: CXCR3-positive naive cells carried more hydrophobic TRB CDR3s than CXCR3-negative ones.

These receptors are not linked to any known antigen. UMI-tagged TRB cDNA libraries were built via 5' RACE. TCRdb processed the 5' RACE reads again and assigns one entry to each CDR3 protein, with no DNA. The sample totals roughly 130,000 distinct CDR3 sequences. Sequencing was performed on naive CXCR3+ CD8+ T cells from blood. Subset reported: CD45RO-CCR7+CD27+CD95- naive CD8+ T cells expressing CXCR3 (TNR3+). These receptors all come from a human donor in good health. Some clones in this sample may be carry-over from other donors' samples.

The chain employs TRBV2 and TRBJ2-3; checking the TCRdb D call of TRBD2 is not possible without DNA. The length of the CDR3 is 13 residues. Per germline, CDR1 SNHLY and CDR2 FYNNEI. CDR3 amino acids: CASGGLTTDTQYF.

The chain links TRBV29-1 to TRBJ2-7; as DNA is missing, the TRBD1 call by TCRdb cannot be tested. Germline V gives CDR1 SQVTM, CDR2 ANQGSEA. The CDR3 covers 13 residues. CDR3: CSVLDRGPYEQYF.

V is TRBV12-3 or TRBV12-4 and J is TRBJ2-7; TCRdb's assignment of TRBD1 cannot be checked, as there is no DNA. The CDR3 extends over 17 amino acids. The CDR3 region is CASSLSEQAAWPYEQYF.

The V gene is TRBV7-9, the J gene TRBJ2-1. Looked up from germline, CDR1 is SEHNR and CDR2 is FQNEAQ (reference sequence). The CDR3 is 12 residues long. Here the CDR3 reads CASSFKAIEQFF.

The chain uses TRBV12-3 or TRBV12-4 and TRBJ2-7; lacking DNA, the TRBD2 call made by TCRdb goes unchecked. The CDR3 consists of 14 residues. The CDR3: CASSSPTPLGEQYF.

The rearrangement uses TRBV10-1 and TRBJ1-1; TCRdb names TRBD1, which stays unverified in the absence of DNA. Germline values: CDR1 WNHNN, CDR2 SYGVQD (reference sequence). The CDR3 consists of 15 residues. CDR3 protein: CASSESGRGNTEAFF.

This chain connects TRBV29-1 to TRBJ2-1; TCRdb's D call of TRBD1 is untestable without DNA. The CDR3 spans 14 residues. Per the germline V gene, CDR1 is SQVTM and CDR2 is ANQGSEA. CDR3 sequence reads: CSVEGQTGSDEQFF.

The genes are TRBV23-1 and TRBJ2-7; the TCRdb call, TRBD1, lacks DNA for checking. TRBV23-1 is an ORF for which the function is uncertain. The CDR3 sequence is 17 residues long. The chain's CDR3 is CASSQDTGTGWTYEQYF.

V is TRBV28 and J is TRBJ2-7. CDR1 is MDHEN, CDR2 SYDVKM, per germline. The CDR3 runs to 13 residues. CDR3 residues: CASTIGNAYEQYF.

The CDR3 here is CASSQGRGDEQFF. This chain joins TRBV4-1 and TRBJ2-1; TCRdb's assignment of TRBD1 cannot be checked, as there is no DNA. The CDR3 spans 13 residues. Germline assignment: CDR1 MGHRA and CDR2 YSYEKL.

The chain joins TRBV29-1 to TRBJ1-4; checking the TCRdb D call of TRBD1 is not possible without DNA. Germline V gives CDR1 SQVTM, CDR2 ANQGSEA. The CDR3 is made up of 13 amino acids. CDR3 sequence: CSASSGQGEKLFF.

The chain joins TRBV7-9 to TRBJ2-2; TCRdb names TRBD1, which stays unverified in the absence of DNA. CDR1 and CDR2 (germline): SEHNR, FQNEAQ (reference sequence). There are 16 residues in the CDR3. The CDR3 spells CASGFSGHSNTGELFF.

The J gene is TRBJ2-7, the V gene TRBV9; TCRdb reports TRBD2, a call that lacks DNA to check it against. The CDR3 is made up of 14 amino acids. Germline V gene data show CDR1 as SGDLS and CDR2 as YYNGEE. CDR3 sequence reads: CASSAGLAGREQYF. The complete variable domain, with remaining parts taken from reference TRBV9 and TRBJ2-7, reads DSGVTQTPKHLITATGQRVTLRCSPRSGDLSVYWYQQSLDQGLQFLIQYYNGEERAKGNILERFSAQQFPDLHSELNLSSLELGDSALYFCASSAGLAGREQYFGPGTRLTVT.

The rearrangement links TRBV10-3 to TRBJ2-7. The CDR3 length is 14 residues. From germline, CDR1 is ENHRY and CDR2 SYGVKD. This chain's CDR3 is CAISESTSVYEQYF.

The CDR3 loop reads CASSPRCCNQPQHF. The rearrangement uses TRBV21-1 and TRBJ1-5. TRBV21-1 corresponds to a pseudogene. The CDR3 has 14 residues.

V and J are TRBV20-1 and TRBJ2-1; TCRdb lists TRBD1, though no DNA is available to test this call. The CDR3 loop spans 16 amino acids. Germline-derived CDR1 and CDR2 are DFQATT and SNEGSKA (reference sequence). The CDR3 is CSARDRGSGSYNEQFF.

The chain uses TRBV4-1 and TRBJ2-5; the TCRdb D gene call, TRBD1, has no DNA to confirm it. This CDR3 is 14 amino acids long. CDR1 and CDR2 (germline): MGHRA, YSYEKL. The CDR3 loop reads CASSQERNQGGQYF.

The chain joins TRBV20-1 to TRBJ1-1; TCRdb lists TRBD1, though no DNA is available to test this call. This CDR3 is built from 13 residues. CDR1 and CDR2 (germline): DFQATT, SNEGSKA (reference sequence). The CDR3 protein is CSARPRGDTEAFF.

The chain combines TRBV30 with TRBJ1-2; the TCRdb D gene call, TRBD1, has no DNA to confirm it. CDR1 and CDR2 from the germline V gene are GTSNPN and SVGIG (reference sequence). The CDR3 has 12 residues. The CDR3 sequence: CAWIGTDYGYTF. The full variable domain, in which reference TRBV30 and TRBJ1-2 provide the parts outside the CDR3, is SQTIHQWPATLVQPVGSPLSLECTVEGTSNPNLYWYRQAAGRGLQLLFYSVGIGQISSEVPQNLSASRPQDRQFILSSKKLLLSDSGFYLCAWIGTDYGYTFGSGTRLTVV.

The gene calls are TRBV27 and TRBJ1-2; TCRdb selects TRBD1, and the lack of DNA leaves this call unchecked. Germline CDR1 and CDR2: MNHEY and SMNVEV (reference sequence). CDR3 length: 13 residues. The CDR3 region is CASSLSGDYGYTF.

The rearrangement links TRBV9 to TRBJ1-2. The CDR3 runs 13 residues. Per the germline V gene, CDR1 is SGDLS and CDR2 is YYNGEE. The CDR3 here is CASSVGGSYGYTF.

CDR3 region: CASSLASPDTQYF. The J gene is TRBJ2-3, the V gene TRBV28. CDR1 MDHEN and CDR2 SYDVKM come from the germline V gene. The CDR3 contains 13 residues.

This chain joins TRBV4-3 and TRBJ1-4. Germline CDR1 LGHNA, CDR2 YSLEER. The CDR3 has 15 amino acids. CDR3 protein: CASSQDRGGNEKLFF.

The J gene is TRBJ2-3, the V gene TRBV9. The CDR3 length is 14 residues. CDR1 SGDLS and CDR2 YYNGEE come from the germline V gene. The chain's CDR3 is CASSVETSTDTQYF.

CDR3: CSVKHGYEQYF. The J gene is TRBJ2-7, the V gene TRBV29-1. The germline CDR1 and CDR2 sequences are SQVTM and ANQGSEA. The CDR3 runs 11 residues.

The chain uses TRBV20-1 and TRBJ2-7; TCRdb gives TRBD2 as the D gene, but with no DNA this cannot be confirmed. Looked up from germline, CDR1 is DFQATT and CDR2 is SNEGSKA (reference sequence). The CDR3 length is 15 residues. CDR3 sequence reads: CSARDRASGSYEQYF.

V is TRBV10-3 and J is TRBJ2-1; TCRdb lists TRBD1, though no DNA is available to test this call. Germline V gene data show CDR1 as ENHRY and CDR2 as SYGVKD. CDR3 length equals 15 residues. CDR3 in amino acids: CAISDTGGIGNEQFF.